This T cell receptor beta chain is from a study of long-term antiretroviral therapy in people with HIV. Study findings and constraints: Those clones which expanded before ART made up the dominant part of the repertoire at all time points. Gathering of blood took place between the mid-2000s and the late 2010s, possibly under older ART regimens.

As concerns this clone: The antigen is not known.

The assay used was immunoSEQ (version v3.0), run at survey level. Measured with immunoSEQ multiplex PCR; TCRdb has only the in-frame clones, and not every one. This sample has some 20,000 clones; 80% occur once, and the top ten carry around 15%. This CDR3 has 13 amino acids. V was pared by 1 base and J by 2 bases, with 6 bases between. The V gene's germline CDR1 is SGHVS and CDR2 FQNEAQ. The chain has TRBV7-8 and TRBJ2-7; no clear D. The clonotype comes from a woman in her 30s with HIV. Sequencing used unsorted PBMCs, obtained 2.9 years after starting antiretroviral therapy. The CDR3 region has the DNA TGTGCCAGCAGCTTAGAGCTAACCTACGAGCAGTACTTC. Amino acid sequence: CASSLELTYEQYF. The full variable domain, its missing parts supplied by reference TRBV7-8 and TRBJ2-7, is GAGVSQSPRYKVAKRGQDVALRCDPISGHVSLFWYQQALGQGPEFLTYFQNEAQLDKSGLPSDRFFAERPEGSVSTLKIQRTQQEDSAVYLCASSLELTYEQYFGPGTRLTVT.